This TCR beta chain was profiled in a study of blood T cell repertoires in COVID-19. Overall study context: T cells, B-cell-depleted T cells, or PBMCs supplied cDNA or gDNA.

Method: immunoSEQ multiplex PCR; TCRdb's copy keeps in-frame clones and lacks some. The table has roughly 120,000 clones, 75% to 90% seen once. Germline CDR1 is MDHEN and CDR2 is SYDVKM. This CDR3 has 15 residues. V lost 2 bases and J 7 bases, leaving 15 bases between the germline ends. V gene TRBV28 combines with J gene TRBJ1-5, with TRBD1 as a possible D gene (5 bases). This TCR was recovered from a man between 70 and 80 years old with active or convalescent COVID-19. The source material was peripheral blood. The CDR3 nucleotides are TGTGCCAGCAGTTTACAGGGTGGGTTGGAGCAGCCCCAGCATTTT. Translated: CASSLQGGLEQPQHF.